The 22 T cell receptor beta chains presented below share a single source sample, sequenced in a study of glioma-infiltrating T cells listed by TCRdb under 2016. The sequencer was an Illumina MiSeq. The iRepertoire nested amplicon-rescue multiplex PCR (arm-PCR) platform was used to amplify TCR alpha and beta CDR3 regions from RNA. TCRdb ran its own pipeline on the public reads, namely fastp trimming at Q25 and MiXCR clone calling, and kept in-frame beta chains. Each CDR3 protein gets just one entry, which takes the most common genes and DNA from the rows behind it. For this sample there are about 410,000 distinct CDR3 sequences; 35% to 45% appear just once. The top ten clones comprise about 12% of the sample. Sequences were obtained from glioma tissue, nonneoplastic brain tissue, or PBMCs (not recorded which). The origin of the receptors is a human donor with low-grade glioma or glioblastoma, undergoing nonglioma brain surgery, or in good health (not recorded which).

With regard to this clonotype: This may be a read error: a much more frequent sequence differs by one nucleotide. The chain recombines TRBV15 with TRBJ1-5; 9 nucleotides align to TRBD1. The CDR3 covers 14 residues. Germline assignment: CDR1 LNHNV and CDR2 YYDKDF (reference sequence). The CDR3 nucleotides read TGTGCCACCAGCAGAGGGACAGGGGAACAGCCCAAGCATTTT. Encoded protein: CATSRGTGEQPKHF. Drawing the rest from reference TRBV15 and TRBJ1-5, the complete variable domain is DAMVIQNPRYQVTQFGKPVTLSCSQTLNHNVMYWYQQKSSQAPKLLFHYYDKDFNNEADTPDNFQSRRPNTSFCFLDIRSPGLGDTAMYLCATSRGTGEQPKHFGDGTRLSIL.

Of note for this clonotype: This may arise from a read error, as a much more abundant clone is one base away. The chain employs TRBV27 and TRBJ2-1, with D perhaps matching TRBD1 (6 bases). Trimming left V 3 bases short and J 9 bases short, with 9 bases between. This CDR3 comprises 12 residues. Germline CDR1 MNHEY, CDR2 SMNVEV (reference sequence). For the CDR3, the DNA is TGTGCCAGCAGTTTCCAGGGGTTTGAGCAGTTCTTC. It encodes CASSFQGFEQFF.

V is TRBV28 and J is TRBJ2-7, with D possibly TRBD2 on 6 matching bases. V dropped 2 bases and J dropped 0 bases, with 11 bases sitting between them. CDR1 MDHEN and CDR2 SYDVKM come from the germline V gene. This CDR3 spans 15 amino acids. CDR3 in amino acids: CASSLIGSSSYEQYF. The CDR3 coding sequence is TGTGCCAGCAGTTTAATCGGGAGCAGCTCCTACGAGCAGTACTTC.

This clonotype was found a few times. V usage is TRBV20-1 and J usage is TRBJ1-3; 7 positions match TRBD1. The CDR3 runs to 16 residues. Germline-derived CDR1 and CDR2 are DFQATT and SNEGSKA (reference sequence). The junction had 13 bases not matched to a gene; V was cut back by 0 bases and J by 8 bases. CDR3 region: CSARDRSRGKWDTIYF. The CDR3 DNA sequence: TGCAGTGCTAGAGATAGGTCCAGGGGGAAGTGGGACACCATATATTTT.

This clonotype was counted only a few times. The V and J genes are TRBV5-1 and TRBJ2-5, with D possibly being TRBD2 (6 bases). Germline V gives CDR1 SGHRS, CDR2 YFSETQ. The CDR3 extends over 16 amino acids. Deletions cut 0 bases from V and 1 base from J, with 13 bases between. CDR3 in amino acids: CASSLDGGSGQETQYF. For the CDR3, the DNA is TGCGCCAGCAGCTTGGATGGCGGTAGCGGCCAAGAGACCCAGTACTTC.

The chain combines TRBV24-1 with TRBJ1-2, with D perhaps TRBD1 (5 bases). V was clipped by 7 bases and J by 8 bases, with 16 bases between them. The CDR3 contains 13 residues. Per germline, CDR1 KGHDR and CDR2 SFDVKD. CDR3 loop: CATSAGFLGGYTF. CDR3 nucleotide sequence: TGTGCCACCAGCGCAGGGTTTTTAGGAGGCTACACCTTC.

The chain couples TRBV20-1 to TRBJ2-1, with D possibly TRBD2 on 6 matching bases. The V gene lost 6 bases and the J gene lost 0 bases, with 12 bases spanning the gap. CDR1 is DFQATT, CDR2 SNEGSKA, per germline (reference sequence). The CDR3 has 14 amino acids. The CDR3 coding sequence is TGCAGTGCACCGGGTAGCGGCTCCTACAATGAGCAGTTCTTC. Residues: CSAPGSGSYNEQFF.

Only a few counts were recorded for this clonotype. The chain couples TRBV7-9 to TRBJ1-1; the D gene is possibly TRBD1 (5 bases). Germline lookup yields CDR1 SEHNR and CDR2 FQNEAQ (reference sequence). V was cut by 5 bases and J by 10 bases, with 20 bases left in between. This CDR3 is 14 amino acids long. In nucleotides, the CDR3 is TGTGCCAGCAGCGGAGGGACGCTGGTAGCTGGAGCTTTCTTT. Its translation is CASSGGTLVAGAFF.

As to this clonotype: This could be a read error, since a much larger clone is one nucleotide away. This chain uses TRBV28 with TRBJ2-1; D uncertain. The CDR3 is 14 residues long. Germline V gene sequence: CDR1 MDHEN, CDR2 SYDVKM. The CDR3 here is CACSFQPGYNEQFF. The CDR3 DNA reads TGTGCCTGCAGTTTTCAACCGGGCTACAATGAGCAGTTCTTC.

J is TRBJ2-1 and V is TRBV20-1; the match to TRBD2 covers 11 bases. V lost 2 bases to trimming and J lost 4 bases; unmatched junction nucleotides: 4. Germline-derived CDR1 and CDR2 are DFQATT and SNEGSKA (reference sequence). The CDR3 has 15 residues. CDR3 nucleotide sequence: TGCAGTGCTAGATATCCTAGCGGGGGGTACAATGAGCAGTTCTTC. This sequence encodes CSARYPSGGYNEQFF.

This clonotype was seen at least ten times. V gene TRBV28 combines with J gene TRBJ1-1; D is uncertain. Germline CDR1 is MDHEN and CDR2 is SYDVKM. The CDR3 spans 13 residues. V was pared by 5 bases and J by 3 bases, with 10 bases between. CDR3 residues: CASSLVADTEAFF. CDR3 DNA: TGTGCCAGCAGTCTCGTCGCGGACACTGAAGCTTTCTTT.

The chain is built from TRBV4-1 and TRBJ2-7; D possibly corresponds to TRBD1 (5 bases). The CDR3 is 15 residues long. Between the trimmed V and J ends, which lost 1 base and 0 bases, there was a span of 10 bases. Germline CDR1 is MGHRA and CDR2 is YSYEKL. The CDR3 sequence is CASSQAWQGSYEQYF. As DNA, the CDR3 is TGCGCCAGCAGCCAAGCGTGGCAGGGCTCCTACGAGCAGTACTTC.

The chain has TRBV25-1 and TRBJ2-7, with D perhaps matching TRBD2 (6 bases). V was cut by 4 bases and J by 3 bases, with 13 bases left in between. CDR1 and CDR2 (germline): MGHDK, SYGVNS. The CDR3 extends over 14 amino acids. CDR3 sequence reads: CASSVGGISYEQYF. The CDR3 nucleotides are TGTGCCAGCAGTGTCGGCGGGATAAGCTACGAGCAGTACTTC.

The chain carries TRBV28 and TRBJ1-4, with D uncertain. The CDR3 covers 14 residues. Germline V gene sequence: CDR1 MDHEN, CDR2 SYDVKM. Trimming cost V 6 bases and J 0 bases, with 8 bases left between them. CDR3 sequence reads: CASSEIATNEKLFF. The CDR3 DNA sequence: TGTGCCAGCAGCGAGATAGCAACTAATGAAAAACTGTTTTTT.

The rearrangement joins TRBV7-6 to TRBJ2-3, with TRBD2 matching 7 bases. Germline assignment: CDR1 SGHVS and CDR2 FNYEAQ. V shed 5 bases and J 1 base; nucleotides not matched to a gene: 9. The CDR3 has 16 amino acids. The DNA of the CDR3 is TGTGCCAGCAGCCTCGAGGGAGGGCGCGGCACAGATACGCAGTATTTT. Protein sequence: CASSLEGGRGTDTQYF.

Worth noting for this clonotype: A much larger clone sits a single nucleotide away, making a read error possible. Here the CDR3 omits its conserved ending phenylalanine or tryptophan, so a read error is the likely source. CDR3 loop: CASSYAGSQETQYY. The DNA for the CDR3 is TGTGCCAGCAGTTACGCCGGGTCCCAAGAGACCCAGTACTAC. The chain combines TRBV6-6 with TRBJ2-5; D is undetermined. V was shortened by 2 bases and J by 1 base, with 8 bases between the two germline ends. Germline V lookup: CDR1 MNHNY, CDR2 SVGAGI (reference sequence). The CDR3 length is 14 residues.

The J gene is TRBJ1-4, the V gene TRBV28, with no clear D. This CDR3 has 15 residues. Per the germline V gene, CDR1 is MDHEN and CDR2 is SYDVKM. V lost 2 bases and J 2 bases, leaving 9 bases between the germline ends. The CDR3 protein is CASSLVTPTNEKLFF. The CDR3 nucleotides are TGTGCCAGCAGTTTAGTGACACCCACTAATGAAAAACTGTTTTTT.

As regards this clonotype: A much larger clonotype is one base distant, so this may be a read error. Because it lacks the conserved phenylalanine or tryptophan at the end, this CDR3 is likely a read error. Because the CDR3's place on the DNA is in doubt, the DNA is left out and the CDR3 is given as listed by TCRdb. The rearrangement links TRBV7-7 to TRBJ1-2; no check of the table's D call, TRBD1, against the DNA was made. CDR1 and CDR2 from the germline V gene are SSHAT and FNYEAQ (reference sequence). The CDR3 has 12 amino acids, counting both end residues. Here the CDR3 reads CASSFGLGTPLL.

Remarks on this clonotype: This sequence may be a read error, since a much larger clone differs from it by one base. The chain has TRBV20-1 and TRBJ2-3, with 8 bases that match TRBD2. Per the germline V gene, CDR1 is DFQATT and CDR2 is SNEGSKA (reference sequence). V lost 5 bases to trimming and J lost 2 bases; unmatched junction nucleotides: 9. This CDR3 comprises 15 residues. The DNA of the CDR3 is TGCAGTGCTGCCGGGGCTAGCGGGCCCACAGATACGCAGTATTTT. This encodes CSAAGASGPTDTQYF.

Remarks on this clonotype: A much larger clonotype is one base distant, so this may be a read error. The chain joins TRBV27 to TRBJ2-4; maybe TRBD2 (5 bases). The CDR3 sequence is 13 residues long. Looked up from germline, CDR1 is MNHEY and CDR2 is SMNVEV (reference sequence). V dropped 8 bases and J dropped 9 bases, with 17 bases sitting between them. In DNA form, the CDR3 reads TGTGCCAGCCCCAGTGCCCCGGCGGGCATTCAGTACTTC. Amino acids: CASPSAPAGIQYF.

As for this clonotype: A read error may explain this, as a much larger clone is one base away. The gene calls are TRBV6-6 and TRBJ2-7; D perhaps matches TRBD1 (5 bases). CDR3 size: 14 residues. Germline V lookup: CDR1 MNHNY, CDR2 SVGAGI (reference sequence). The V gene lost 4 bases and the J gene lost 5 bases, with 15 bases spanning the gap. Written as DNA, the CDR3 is TGTGCCAGCAGTTTCTTGACAGAGTATGACGAGCAGTACTTC. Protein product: CASSFLTEYDEQYF.

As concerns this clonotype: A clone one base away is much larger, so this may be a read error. The CDR3 region is CASSFFQGVNEQLF. CDR3 DNA sequence: TGTGCCAGCAGTTTCTTCCAGGGGGTGAATGAGCAGCTCTTC. The rearrangement links TRBV28 to TRBJ2-1; 7 nucleotides align to TRBD1. The germline V gene has CDR1 MDHEN and CDR2 SYDVKM. The CDR3 contains 14 residues.